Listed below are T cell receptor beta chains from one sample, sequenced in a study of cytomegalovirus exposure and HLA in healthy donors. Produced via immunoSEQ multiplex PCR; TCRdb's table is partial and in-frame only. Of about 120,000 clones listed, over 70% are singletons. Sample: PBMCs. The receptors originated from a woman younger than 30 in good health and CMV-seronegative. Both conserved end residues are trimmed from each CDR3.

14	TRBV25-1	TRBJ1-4	ASSEWAGQGNERLF
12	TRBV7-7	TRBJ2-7	ASSVDTGAYEQY
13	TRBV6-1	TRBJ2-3	ASTERAGAADTQY
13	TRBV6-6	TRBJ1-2	ASSPPGGGGYGYT
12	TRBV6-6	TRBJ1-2	ASSPKTGAEGYT
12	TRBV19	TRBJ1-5	ASSVEGHGQPQH
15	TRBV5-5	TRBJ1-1	ASSLRDRGWVNTEAF
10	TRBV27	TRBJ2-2	ASSGEAGELF
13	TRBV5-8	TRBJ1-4	ASSLGDRDYEKLF
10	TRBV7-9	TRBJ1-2	ASSLGAYGYT
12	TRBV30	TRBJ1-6	AWRNGLYNSPLH
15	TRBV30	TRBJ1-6	AWSPGQGRTYNSPLH